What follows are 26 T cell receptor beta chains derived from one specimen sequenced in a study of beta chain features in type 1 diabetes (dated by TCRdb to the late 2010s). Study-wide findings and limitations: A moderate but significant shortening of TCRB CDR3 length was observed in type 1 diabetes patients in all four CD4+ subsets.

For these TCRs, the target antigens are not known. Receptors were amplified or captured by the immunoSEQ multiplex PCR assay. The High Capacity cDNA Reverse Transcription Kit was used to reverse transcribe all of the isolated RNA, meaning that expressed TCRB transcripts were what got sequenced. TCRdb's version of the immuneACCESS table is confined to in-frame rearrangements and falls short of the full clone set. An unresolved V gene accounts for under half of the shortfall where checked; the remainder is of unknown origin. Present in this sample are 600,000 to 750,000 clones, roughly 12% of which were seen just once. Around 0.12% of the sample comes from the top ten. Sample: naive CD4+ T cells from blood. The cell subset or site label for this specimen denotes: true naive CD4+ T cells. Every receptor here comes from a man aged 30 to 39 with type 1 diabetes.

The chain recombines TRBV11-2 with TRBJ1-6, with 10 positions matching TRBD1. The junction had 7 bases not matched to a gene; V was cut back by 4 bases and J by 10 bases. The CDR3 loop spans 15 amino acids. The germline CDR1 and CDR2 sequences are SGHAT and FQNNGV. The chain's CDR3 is CASSSRTGGRSPLHF. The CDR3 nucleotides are TGTGCCAGCAGCTCCAGGACAGGGGGACGGTCACCCCTCCACTTT.

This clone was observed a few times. The CDR3 region is CASSQEPLGTDTQYF. As DNA, the CDR3 is TGTGCCAGCAGCCAGGAACCACTGGGCACAGATACGCAGTATTTT. V is TRBV4-2 and J is TRBJ2-3; D is ambiguous. Germline-derived CDR1 and CDR2 are LGHNA and YNFKEQ. CDR3 length equals 15 residues. V lost 3 bases and J 1 base, leaving 11 bases between the germline ends.

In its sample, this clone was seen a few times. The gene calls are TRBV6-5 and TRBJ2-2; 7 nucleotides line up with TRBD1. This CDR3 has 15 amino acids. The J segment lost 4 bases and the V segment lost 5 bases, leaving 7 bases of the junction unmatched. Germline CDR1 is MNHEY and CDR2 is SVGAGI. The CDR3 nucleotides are TGTGCCAGCAGTACCTCGGACAGGATCACCGGGGAGCTGTTTTTT. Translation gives CASSTSDRITGELFF.

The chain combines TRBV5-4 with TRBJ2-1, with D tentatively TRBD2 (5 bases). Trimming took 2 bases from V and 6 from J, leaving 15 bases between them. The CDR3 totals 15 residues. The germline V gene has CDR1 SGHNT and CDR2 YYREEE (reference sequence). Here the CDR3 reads CASSFERESPNEQFF. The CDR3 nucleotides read TGTGCCAGCAGCTTCGAAAGGGAGTCCCCCAATGAGCAGTTCTTC.

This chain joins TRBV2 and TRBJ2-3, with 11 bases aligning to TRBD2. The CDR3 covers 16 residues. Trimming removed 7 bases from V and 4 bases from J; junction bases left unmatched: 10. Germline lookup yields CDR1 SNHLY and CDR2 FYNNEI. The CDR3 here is CASKRLAGNAADTQYF. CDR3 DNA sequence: TGTGCCAGCAAACGACTAGCGGGGAATGCGGCAGATACGCAGTATTTT.

CDR3: CASGLRTGGGYTF. The CDR3 DNA reads TGTGCTAGTGGTTTGCGGACAGGGGGCGGCTACACCTTC. The gene calls are TRBV12-5 and TRBJ1-2; 11 bases fit TRBD1. The CDR3 extends over 13 amino acids. Germline CDR1 is LGHNT and CDR2 is FRNRAP. The J segment lost 8 bases and the V segment lost 2 bases, leaving 1 base of the junction unmatched.

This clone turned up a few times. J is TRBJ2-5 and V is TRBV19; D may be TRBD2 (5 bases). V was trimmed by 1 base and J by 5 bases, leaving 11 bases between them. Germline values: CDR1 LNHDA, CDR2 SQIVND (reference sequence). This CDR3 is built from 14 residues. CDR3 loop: CASSIVFGGETQYF. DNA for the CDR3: TGTGCCAGTAGTATAGTCTTCGGCGGGGAGACCCAGTACTTC.

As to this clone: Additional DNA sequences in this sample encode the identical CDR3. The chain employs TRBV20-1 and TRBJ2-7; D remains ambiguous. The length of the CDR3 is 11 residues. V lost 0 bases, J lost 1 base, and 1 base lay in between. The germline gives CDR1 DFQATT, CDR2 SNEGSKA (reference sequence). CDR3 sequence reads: CSARDSYEQYF. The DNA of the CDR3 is TGCAGTGCTAGAGATTCCTACGAGCAGTACTTC.

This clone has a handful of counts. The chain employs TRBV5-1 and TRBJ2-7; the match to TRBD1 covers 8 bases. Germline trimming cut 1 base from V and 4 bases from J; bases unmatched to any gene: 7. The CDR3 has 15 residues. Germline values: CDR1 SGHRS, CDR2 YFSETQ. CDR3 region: CASSLSNGQGYEQYF. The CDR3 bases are TGCGCCAGCAGCTTGTCAAACGGACAGGGTTACGAGCAGTACTTC.

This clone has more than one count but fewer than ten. CDR3 region: CASSPGLDGRGPQYF. The CDR3 DNA follows: TGTGCCAGCAGCCCCGGACTAGACGGGCGTGGTCCCCAGTACTTC. This chain links TRBV11-2 with TRBJ2-5, with TRBD2 identical over 7 bases. V was pared by 5 bases and J by 9 bases, with 15 bases of the junction left unmatched. The CDR3 consists of 15 residues. Germline CDR1 is SGHAT and CDR2 is FQNNGV.

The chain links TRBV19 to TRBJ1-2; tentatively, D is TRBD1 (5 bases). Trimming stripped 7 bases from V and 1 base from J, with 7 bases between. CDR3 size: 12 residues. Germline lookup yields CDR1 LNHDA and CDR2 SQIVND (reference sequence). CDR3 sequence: CASTGHNYGYTF. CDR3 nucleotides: TGTGCCAGTACGGGGCATAACTATGGCTACACCTTC.

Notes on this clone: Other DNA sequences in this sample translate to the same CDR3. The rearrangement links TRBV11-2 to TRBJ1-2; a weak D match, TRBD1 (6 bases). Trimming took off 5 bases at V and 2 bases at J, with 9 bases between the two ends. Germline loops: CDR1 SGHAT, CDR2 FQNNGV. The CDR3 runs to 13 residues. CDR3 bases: TGTGCCAGCAGCCCCACAGGGAACTATGGCTACACCTTC. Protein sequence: CASSPTGNYGYTF.

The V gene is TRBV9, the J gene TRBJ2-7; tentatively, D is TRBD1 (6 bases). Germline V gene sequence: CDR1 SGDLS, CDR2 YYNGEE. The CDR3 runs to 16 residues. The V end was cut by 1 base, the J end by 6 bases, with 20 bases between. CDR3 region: CASSVSSWGRDGEQYF. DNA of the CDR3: TGTGCCAGCAGCGTATCCTCCTGGGGGCGCGATGGCGAGCAGTACTTC.

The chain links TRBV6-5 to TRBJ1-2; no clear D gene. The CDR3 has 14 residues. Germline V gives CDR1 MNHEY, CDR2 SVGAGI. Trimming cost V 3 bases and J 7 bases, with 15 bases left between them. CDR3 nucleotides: TGTGCCAGCAGTTATGTAAGCCCCTTTCGTGGCTACACCTTC. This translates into CASSYVSPFRGYTF.

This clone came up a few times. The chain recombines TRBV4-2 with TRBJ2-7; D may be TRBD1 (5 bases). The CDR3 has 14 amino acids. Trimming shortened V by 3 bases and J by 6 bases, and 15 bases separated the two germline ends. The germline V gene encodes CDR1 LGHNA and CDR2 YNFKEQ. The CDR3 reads CASSQKTASGEQYF. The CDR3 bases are TGTGCCAGCAGCCAGAAGACAGCCTCTGGCGAGCAGTACTTC.

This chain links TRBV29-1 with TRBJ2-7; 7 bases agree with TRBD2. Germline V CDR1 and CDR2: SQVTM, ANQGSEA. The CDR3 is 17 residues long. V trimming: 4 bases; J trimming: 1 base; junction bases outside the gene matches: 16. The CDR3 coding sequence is TGCAGCGTTGGGGATCATGGGAGGGGCTCAAGGTCCTACGAGCAGTACTTC. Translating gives CSVGDHGRGSRSYEQYF.

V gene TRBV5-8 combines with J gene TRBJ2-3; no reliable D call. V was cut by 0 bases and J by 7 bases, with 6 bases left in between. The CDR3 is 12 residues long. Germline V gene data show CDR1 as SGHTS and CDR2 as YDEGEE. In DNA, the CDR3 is TGTGCCAGCAGCTTGGAGGGATATACGCAGTATTTT. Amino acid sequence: CASSLEGYTQYF.

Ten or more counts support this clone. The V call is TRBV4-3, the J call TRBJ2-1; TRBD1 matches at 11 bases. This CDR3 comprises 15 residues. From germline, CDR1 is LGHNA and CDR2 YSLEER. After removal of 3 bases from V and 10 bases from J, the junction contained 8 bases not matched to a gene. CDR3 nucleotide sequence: TGCGCCAGCAGCCACCTAGGGACAGGGGGTAGGGAGCAGTTCTTC. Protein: CASSHLGTGGREQFF.

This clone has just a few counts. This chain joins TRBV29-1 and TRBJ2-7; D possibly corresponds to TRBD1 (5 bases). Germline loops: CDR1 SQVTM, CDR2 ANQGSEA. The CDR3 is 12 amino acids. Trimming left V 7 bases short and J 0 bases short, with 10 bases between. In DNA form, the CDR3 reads TGCAGCGCCTCTGGGGCCTCCTACGAGCAGTACTTC. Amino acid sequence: CSASGASYEQYF.

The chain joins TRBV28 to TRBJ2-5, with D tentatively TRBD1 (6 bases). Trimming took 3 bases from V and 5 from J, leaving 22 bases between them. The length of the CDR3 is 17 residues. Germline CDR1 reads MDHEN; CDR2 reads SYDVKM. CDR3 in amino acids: CASSLVGGRMVRETQYF. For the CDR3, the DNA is TGTGCCAGCAGTTTGGTAGGGGGAAGGATGGTTCGGGAGACCCAGTACTTC.

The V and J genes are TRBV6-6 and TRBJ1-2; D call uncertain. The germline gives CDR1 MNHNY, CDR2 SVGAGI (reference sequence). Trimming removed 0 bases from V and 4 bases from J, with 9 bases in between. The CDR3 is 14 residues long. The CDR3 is CASSYSDSFYGYTF. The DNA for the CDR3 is TGTGCCAGCAGTTACTCGGACTCCTTCTATGGCTACACCTTC.

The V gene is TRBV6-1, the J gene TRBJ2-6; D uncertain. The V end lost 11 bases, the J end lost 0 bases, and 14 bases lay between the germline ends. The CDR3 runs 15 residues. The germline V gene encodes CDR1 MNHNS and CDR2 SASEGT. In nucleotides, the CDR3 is TGTGCCGGAGACACACCGAGCTCTGGGGCCAACGTCCTGACTTTC. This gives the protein CAGDTPSSGANVLTF.

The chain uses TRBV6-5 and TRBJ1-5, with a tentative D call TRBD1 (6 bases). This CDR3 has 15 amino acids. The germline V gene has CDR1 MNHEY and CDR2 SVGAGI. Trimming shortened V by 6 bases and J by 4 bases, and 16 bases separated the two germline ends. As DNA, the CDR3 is TGTGCCAGCAGCCCCTCAGGGGCAGGGAATCAGCCCCAGCATTTT. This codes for CASSPSGAGNQPQHF.

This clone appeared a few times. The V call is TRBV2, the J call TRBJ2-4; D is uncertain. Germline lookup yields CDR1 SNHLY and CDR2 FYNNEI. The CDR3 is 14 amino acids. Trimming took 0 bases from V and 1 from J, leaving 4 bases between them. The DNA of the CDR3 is TGTGCCAGCAGTGAAGCGCCGGCCAAAAACATTCAGTACTTC. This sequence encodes CASSEAPAKNIQYF.

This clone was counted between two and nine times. The DNA of the CDR3 is TGTGCCAGCAGTGGATCGACAGGGGACTACGAGCAGTACTTC. As protein: CASSGSTGDYEQYF. This chain connects TRBV25-1 to TRBJ2-7; 8 bases match TRBD1. Per germline, CDR1 MGHDK and CDR2 SYGVNS. The V gene end was trimmed by 4 bases and the J gene end by 3 bases; junction bases not matched to a gene: 5. This CDR3 is built from 14 residues.

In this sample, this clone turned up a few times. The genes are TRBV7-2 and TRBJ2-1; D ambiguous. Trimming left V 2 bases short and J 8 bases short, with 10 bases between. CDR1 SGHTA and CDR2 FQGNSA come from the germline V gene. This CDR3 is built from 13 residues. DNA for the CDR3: TGTGCCAGCAGCTTAACTCCCCAGGATGAGCAGTTCTTC. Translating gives CASSLTPQDEQFF.